What follows is one T cell receptor (beta chain) and its context. Antigen: not known. At one boundary the junction diverges from the germline segment, which might be a read error. The data originate from a study of cytomegalovirus exposure and HLA in healthy donors. Study-level information: Most genotyped donors, around four fifths of some 400, had Caucasian-associated genetic ancestry. Study results and limitations: Compared with the approximately 700-donor mean, an Asian-associated ancestry cluster reportedly had fewer N-insertions, according to a later analysis. Most of the TCR beta V segments (in an earlier analysis) were productive either about 90% or about 30% of the time.

Looked up from germline, CDR1 is SEHNR and CDR2 is FQNEAQ (reference sequence). The CDR3 length is 12 residues. PCR used 60 Vbeta primers and 13 Jbeta primers. The repertoire was sequenced with immunoSEQ multiplex PCR; TCRdb's copy has only in-frame clones and lacks some. The sample shows some 200,000 clones, approximately 79% of them seen only once. The sample taken for sequencing was PBMCs. V usage is TRBV7-9 and J usage is TRBJ2-7, with D perhaps matching TRBD1 (5 bases). This TCR was sampled from a man aged 40-55 years in good health and CMV-seropositive. CDR3 bases: TGTTCCAGCAGCCCAGGGTTGGGCGAGCAGTACTTC. Protein product: CSSSPGLGEQYF. The whole variable domain, remainder taken from reference TRBV7-9 and TRBJ2-7, is DTGVSQNPRHKITKRGQNVTFRCDPISEHNRLYWYRQTLGQGPEFLTYFQNEAQLEKSRLLSDRFSAERPKGSFSTLEIQRTEQGDSAMYLCSSSPGLGEQYFGPGTRLTVT.